These 21 T cell receptor beta chains share one sample of origin, sequenced in a study of blood T cells in healthy people across ages. A sample-barcoded 5' primer and a J-beta primer mix were used in a second PCR of roughly 7 to 11 cycles. TCRdb reprocessed the 5' RACE reads with MiXCR, giving one entry per CDR3 protein. The table lists approximately 900,000 distinct CDR3 sequences, 25% to 30% of them singletons. The same sample was also studied in work on T cells of mothers and their children.

The sample was blood. The receptors shown here come from a woman in her forties in good health.

This clonotype has a handful of counts. The chain uses TRBV7-9 and TRBJ2-1, with 8 nucleotides matching TRBD1. CDR3 size: 17 residues. V gave up 5 bases and J gave up 6 bases; unmatched junction bases: 15. CDR1 is SEHNR and CDR2 is FQNEAQ in the germline V gene (reference sequence). The CDR3 here is CASSPWRQGTVINEQFF. The CDR3, as DNA: TGTGCCAGCAGCCCTTGGCGACAGGGGACAGTAATCAATGAGCAGTTCTTC. The whole variable domain, remainder taken from reference TRBV7-9 and TRBJ2-1, is DTGVSQNPRHKITKRGQNVTFRCDPISEHNRLYWYRQTLGQGPEFLTYFQNEAQLEKSRLLSDRFSAERPKGSFSTLEIQRTEQGDSAMYLCASSPWRQGTVINEQFFGPGTRLTVL.

This clonotype was seen only a few times. The chain uses TRBV28 and TRBJ1-6; TRBD1 matches 7 bases. Germline CDR1 and CDR2: MDHEN and SYDVKM. The length of the CDR3 is 12 residues. The V gene end was trimmed by 9 bases and the J gene end by 8 bases; junction bases not matched to a gene: 4. Here the CDR3 reads CASGTVDSPLHF. CDR3 coding DNA: TGTGCCAGTGGGACAGTGGATTCACCCCTCCACTTT.

The chain joins TRBV20-1 to TRBJ1-5; D gene unclear. V lost 3 bases and J lost 7, with 13 bases in between. Germline-derived CDR1 and CDR2 are DFQATT and SNEGSKA (reference sequence). CDR3 length: 13 amino acids. The CDR3 DNA reads as TGCAGTGCTAGTGGGCATGAGGGCCAGCCCCAGCATTTT. It specifies CSASGHEGQPQHF.

A few counts support this clonotype. V is TRBV7-3 and J is TRBJ1-5; D is possibly TRBD1 (5 bases). The germline CDR1 and CDR2 sequences are SGHTA and FQGTGA. Trimming cost V 4 bases and J 8 bases, with 18 bases left between them. The length of the CDR3 is 15 residues. The DNA of the CDR3 is TGTGCCAGCAGCTCCCATGGGGGGACCACCGAGCCCCAGCATTTT. It is translated as CASSSHGGTTEPQHF.

The chain joins TRBV15 to TRBJ1-5, with a tentative D call TRBD1 (5 bases). Germline CDR1 is LNHNV and CDR2 is YYDKDF (reference sequence). V lost 2 bases to trimming and J lost 4 bases, with 12 bases between them. The CDR3 has 15 amino acids. The CDR3 loop is CATSRRGRGNQPQHF. For the CDR3, the DNA is TGTGCCACCAGCAGACGGGGACGGGGAAATCAGCCCCAGCATTTT.

The V call is TRBV5-1, the J call TRBJ2-5; D gene ambiguous. The end of the DNA aligns better with TRBJ2-7, so the J call may be wrong. Per germline, CDR1 SGHRS and CDR2 YFSETQ. The CDR3 runs 13 residues. CDR3 amino acids: CASSLESQYEQYF. The CDR3 DNA reads as TGCGCCAGCAGCTTGGAAAGCCAATACGAGCAGTACTTC.

The V gene is TRBV2, the J gene TRBJ2-3; 8 nucleotides agree with TRBD1. The length of the CDR3 is 15 residues. Germline CDR1 is SNHLY and CDR2 is FYNNEI. Trimming at V came to 2 bases and at J to 6 bases, leaving 7 bases not matched to a gene. The CDR3 sequence: CASSEPQGAGDTQYF. CDR3 DNA sequence: TGTGCCAGCAGTGAACCCCAGGGGGCAGGGGATACGCAGTATTTT.

This clonotype turned up a few times. The chain recombines TRBV27 with TRBJ2-1; 9 nucleotides agree with TRBD1. Germline CDR1 is MNHEY and CDR2 is SMNVEV (reference sequence). V shed 6 bases and J 4 bases; nucleotides not matched to a gene: 7. The length of the CDR3 is 15 residues. The CDR3 sequence: CASSRPGQGYNEQFF. Here the CDR3 DNA reads TGTGCCAGCAGCCGCCCTGGACAGGGGTACAATGAGCAGTTCTTC.

The table lists this clonotype with a few counts. CDR3 sequence: CASSPVWDAGTYEQYF. Here the CDR3 DNA reads TGCGCCAGCAGCCCCGTTTGGGACGCCGGCACCTACGAGCAGTACTTC. The chain couples TRBV4-1 to TRBJ2-7; D possibly uses TRBD1 or TRBD2 (5 bases each). Germline V CDR1 and CDR2: MGHRA, YSYEKL. Trimming removed 4 bases from V and 2 bases from J, with 18 bases in between. The CDR3 runs 16 residues.

There are many counts of this clonotype. V is TRBV7-9 and J is TRBJ1-2; D is undetermined. The germline gives CDR1 SEHNR, CDR2 FQNEAQ (reference sequence). CDR3 length: 13 amino acids. Trimming stripped 3 bases from V and 4 bases from J, with 9 bases between. The CDR3 nucleotides read TGTGCCAGCAGCTTCGGCGGATCCTATGGCTACACCTTC. Translation: CASSFGGSYGYTF.

The chain is built from TRBV18 and TRBJ1-2, with 12 bases fitting TRBD1. The CDR3 extends over 15 amino acids. Looked up from germline, CDR1 is KGHSH and CDR2 is LQKENI. With V trimmed by 6 bases and J by 8 bases, 10 bases remained unmatched. CDR3: CASSQPGQGAWGYTF. The CDR3 DNA follows: TGTGCCAGCTCCCAGCCGGGACAGGGGGCTTGGGGCTACACCTTC.

This clonotype was found a few times. The V call is TRBV27, the J call TRBJ1-2; D unclear. This CDR3 region has 14 residues. Germline values: CDR1 MNHEY, CDR2 SMNVEV (reference sequence). Deletions cut 3 bases from V and 8 bases from J, with 16 bases between. As DNA, the CDR3 is TGTGCCAGCAGTTTCCTCGCAGGCGGAACGGGCTACACCTTC. As protein: CASSFLAGGTGYTF.

This sequence joins TRBV14 and TRBJ1-4; TRBD1 agrees at 8 bases. Trimming removed 2 bases from V and 10 bases from J; junction bases left unmatched: 3. This CDR3 contains 13 residues. In germline, CDR1 is SGHDN, CDR2 FVKESK. This CDR3 is CASSQYGQGKLFF. The CDR3 nucleotides read TGTGCCAGCAGCCAATACGGACAGGGAAAACTGTTTTTT.

This chain joins TRBV7-9 and TRBJ2-3, with TRBD2 matching over 10 bases. Germline-derived CDR1 and CDR2 are SEHNR and FQNEAQ (reference sequence). J lost 2 bases, V lost 6 bases, and 8 bases had no gene match. The length of the CDR3 is 16 residues. The CDR3 region is CASRDQAGGITDTQYF. Here the CDR3 DNA reads TGTGCCAGCAGGGATCAAGCGGGGGGGATCACAGATACGCAGTATTTT.

The sample holds a few counts of this clonotype. The V call is TRBV24-1, the J call TRBJ2-1; 12 bases agree with TRBD2. Germline CDR1 reads KGHDR; CDR2 reads SFDVKD. Trimming at V came to 2 bases and at J to 8 bases, leaving 6 bases not matched to a gene. CDR3 length equals 16 residues. CDR3 DNA: TGTGCCACCAGTGATTCGTGGCTAGCGGGGGGGCATGAGCAGTTCTTC. Translation gives CATSDSWLAGGHEQFF.

This clonotype has more than one count but fewer than ten. The CDR3 DNA follows: TGTGCCAGCAAAGAAGGGAACACCGGGGAGCTGTTTTTT. It specifies CASKEGNTGELFF. V is TRBV6-5 and J is TRBJ2-2; D gene ambiguous. Trimming removed 7 bases from V and 1 base from J, with 7 bases in between. Germline V CDR1 and CDR2: MNHEY, SVGAGI. The CDR3 has 13 amino acids.

This clonotype has a count of ten or more. The chain carries TRBV13 and TRBJ2-7, with D perhaps TRBD2 (6 bases). The germline V and J ends were trimmed by 1 base and 2 bases, with 15 bases remaining between them. This CDR3 region has 16 residues. Germline-derived CDR1 and CDR2 are PRHDT and FYEKMQ (reference sequence). For the CDR3, the DNA is TGTGCCAGCAGCTTAGTGCGGGAAATGAAGGCCTACGAGCAGTACTTC. Translated: CASSLVREMKAYEQYF. The variable domain in full, completed from reference TRBV13 and TRBJ2-7, reads AAGVIQSPRHLIKEKRETATLKCYPIPRHDTVYWYQQGPGQDPQFLISFYEKMQSDKGSIPDRFSAQQFSDYHSELNMSSLELGDSALYFCASSLVREMKAYEQYFGPGTRLTVT.

This chain links TRBV7-9 with TRBJ2-1, with 7 bases lining up with TRBD1. The CDR3 extends over 13 amino acids. J gave up 9 bases and V 4 bases, and 6 bases lay outside the gene matches. Germline loops: CDR1 SEHNR, CDR2 FQNEAQ (reference sequence). DNA for the CDR3: TGTGCCAGCAGCTCTCGGACAGGTGGTGAGCAGTTCTTC. The encoded protein is CASSSRTGGEQFF.

The rearrangement uses TRBV6-6 and TRBJ1-2, with unresolved D. V lost 2 bases and J lost 6, with 13 bases in between. CDR1 and CDR2 from the germline V gene are MNHNY and SVGAGI (reference sequence). CDR3 length equals 14 residues. The CDR3 sequence: CASSYGQKNHGYTF. In nucleotides, the CDR3 is TGTGCCAGCAGTTACGGGCAGAAGAACCATGGCTACACCTTC.

This clonotype was seen more than once but under ten times. CDR3 amino acids: CASSRDRGVTEAFF. The CDR3 DNA reads as TGTGCCAGCAGTAGGGACAGGGGGGTCACTGAAGCTTTCTTT. The rearrangement links TRBV7-2 to TRBJ1-1; 11 nucleotides match TRBD1. The CDR3 loop spans 14 amino acids. After removal of 6 bases from V and 4 bases from J, the junction contained 4 bases not matched to a gene. Germline CDR1 reads SGHTA; CDR2 reads FQGNSA.

A note on this clonotype: It may be a read error: a sequence one base away is much more abundant. CDR3: CAGSQGGGAKNIQYF. CDR3 coding DNA: TGCGCCGGCAGCCAAGGAGGGGGAGCCAAAAACATTCAGTACTTC. The chain uses TRBV4-3 and TRBJ2-4; the D call may be TRBD1 or TRBD2 (6 bases each). CDR3 length: 15 residues. Germline CDR1 and CDR2: LGHNA and YSLEER.